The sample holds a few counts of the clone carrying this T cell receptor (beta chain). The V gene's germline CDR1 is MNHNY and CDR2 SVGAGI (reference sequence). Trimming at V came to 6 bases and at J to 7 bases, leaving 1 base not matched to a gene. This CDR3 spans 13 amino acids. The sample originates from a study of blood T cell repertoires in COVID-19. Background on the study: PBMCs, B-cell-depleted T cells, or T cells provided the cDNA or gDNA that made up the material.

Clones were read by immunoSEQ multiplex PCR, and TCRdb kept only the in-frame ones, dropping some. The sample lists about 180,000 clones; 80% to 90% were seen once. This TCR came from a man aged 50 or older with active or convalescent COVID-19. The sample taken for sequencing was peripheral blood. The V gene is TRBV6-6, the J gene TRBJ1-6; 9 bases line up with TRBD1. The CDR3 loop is CASRGQGNSPLHF. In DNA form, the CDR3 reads TGTGCCAGCAGGGGACAGGGAAATTCACCCCTCCACTTT.